Shown below are 14 T cell receptor beta chains from a single sample sequenced in a study of T-cell memory formation after mild COVID-19. In TCRdb, the 5' RACE reads were re-called with MiXCR into one record per CDR3 protein. The table lists approximately 290,000 distinct CDR3 sequences, around 15% of them singletons, with around a fifth in the top ten. Sequenced input: PBMCs or a T cell subset sorted from them (not recorded which). The receptors come from a man between 18 and 35 years old who had mild COVID-19 (a few samples of this study predate the infection). Cell type and time point are not known.

In its sample, this clonotype was seen a few times. The chain links TRBV7-2 to TRBJ2-5, with D unclear. CDR1 SGHTA and CDR2 FQGNSA come from the germline V gene. Trimming left V 6 bases short and J 2 bases short, with 13 bases between. The CDR3 has 14 residues. Here the CDR3 reads CASSIRKEQETQYF. For the CDR3, the DNA is TGTGCCAGCAGTATAAGGAAAGAACAAGAGACCCAGTACTTC.

The sample holds many counts of this clonotype. This chain uses TRBV7-3 with TRBJ2-3, with 10 bases fitting TRBD2. J lost 3 bases, V lost 6 bases, and 3 bases had no gene match. The CDR3 sequence is 14 residues long. Germline CDR1 is SGHTA and CDR2 is FQGTGA. CDR3 coding DNA: TGTGCCAGCAGGTTTAGCGGGGGGACAGATACGCAGTATTTT. Residues: CASRFSGGTDTQYF.

Ten or more counts support this clonotype. The chain combines TRBV5-1 with TRBJ2-3; weak D call: TRBD2 (5 bases). The germline CDR1 and CDR2 sequences are SGHRS and YFSETQ. Between the trimmed V and J ends, which lost 4 bases and 2 bases, there was a span of 17 bases. CDR3 size: 16 residues. The CDR3 nucleotides are TGCGCCAGCAGCCCCACGGGTCGGGGATACACAGATACGCAGTATTTT. Translated, it gives CASSPTGRGYTDTQYF.

The CDR3 sequence: CASSDKETQYF. In DNA form, the CDR3 reads TGTGCCAGCAGCGACAAAGAGACCCAGTACTTC. This sequence joins TRBV11-2 and TRBJ2-5; no firm D call. Trimming shortened V by 5 bases and J by 3 bases, and 4 bases separated the two germline ends. In germline, CDR1 is SGHAT, CDR2 FQNNGV. CDR3 length: 11 amino acids.

This chain links TRBV27 with TRBJ2-5; a weak D match, TRBD2 (8 bases). There are 18 residues in the CDR3. In germline, CDR1 is MNHEY, CDR2 SMNVEV (reference sequence). V lost 8 bases, J lost 5 bases, and 30 bases lay in between. CDR3: CASAPGGSRGKGAETQYF. In nucleotides, the CDR3 is TGTGCCAGCGCCCCGGGGGGGTCAAGGGGGAAGGGGGCTGAGACCCAGTACTTC.

In its sample, this clonotype was seen a few times. The chain is built from TRBV6-6 and TRBJ2-7; the D gene is possibly TRBD1 (6 bases). The CDR3 has 14 amino acids. The V gene lost 6 bases and the J gene lost 2 bases, with 14 bases spanning the gap. CDR1 is MNHNY and CDR2 is SVGAGI in the germline V gene (reference sequence). This CDR3 is CASSPNRDPYEQYV. The CDR3 nucleotides are TGTGCCAGCAGCCCGAACAGGGACCCCTACGAGCAGTACGTC.

The chain combines TRBV4-2 with TRBJ2-7; 7 positions agree with TRBD2. The CDR3 extends over 14 amino acids. Per the germline V gene, CDR1 is LGHNA and CDR2 is YNFKEQ. V gave up 1 base and J gave up 6 bases; unmatched junction bases: 6. The CDR3 DNA reads as TGTGCCAGCAGCCAAGCCGGGACTATTCGCGAGCAGTACTTC. It codes for CASSQAGTIREQYF.

The V call is TRBV5-1, the J call TRBJ2-1, with 7 bases identical to TRBD2. Germline V gene sequence: CDR1 SGHRS, CDR2 YFSETQ. Unmatched junction bases numbered 2, after V lost 2 bases and J lost 9 bases. CDR3 size: 12 residues. The CDR3: CASSLAGSEQFF. Here the CDR3 DNA reads TGCGCCAGCAGCTTAGCGGGAAGTGAGCAGTTCTTC.

J is TRBJ1-1 and V is TRBV6-5; D is perhaps TRBD1 (6 bases). V lost 7 bases, J lost 0 bases, and 18 bases lay in between. Germline V gene lookup returns CDR1 MNHEY and CDR2 SVGAGI. CDR3 length: 16 amino acids. Written as DNA, the CDR3 is TGTGCCAGCACTAGATCAGGGGCCCGTGTGAACACTGAAGCTTTCTTT. This gives the protein CASTRSGARVNTEAFF.

This clonotype came up a few times. The chain has TRBV10-3 and TRBJ2-2, with D unclear. The ends were cut back, 6 bases at V and 6 bases at J, with 14 bases in the middle. The length of the CDR3 is 14 residues. Germline loops: CDR1 ENHRY, CDR2 SYGVKD. Written as DNA, the CDR3 is TGTGCCATCAGGCCGTCGGGTTGGGCCGGGGAGCTGTTTTTT. Translating it yields CAIRPSGWAGELFF.

V and J are TRBV20-1 and TRBJ1-5, with D perhaps TRBD1 (5 bases). The ends were cut back, 6 bases at V and 2 bases at J, with 20 bases in the middle. The CDR3 sequence is 16 residues long. Germline V lookup: CDR1 DFQATT, CDR2 SNEGSKA (reference sequence). CDR3: CSAYSPGIGGNQPQHF. CDR3 DNA sequence: TGCAGTGCCTATTCGCCAGGGATCGGCGGCAATCAGCCCCAGCATTTT.

The table lists this clonotype with a few counts. This rearrangement joins TRBV12-3 or TRBV12-4 to TRBJ1-2; tentatively, D is TRBD1 (6 bases). V gave up 2 bases and J gave up 8 bases, with 21 bases separating them. There are 16 residues in the CDR3. In DNA form, the CDR3 reads TGTGCCAGCAGTTTACGGGATCGGGGGGCAGCTTGGGGCTACACCTTC. It specifies CASSLRDRGAAWGYTF.

This clonotype was detected a few times. V and J are TRBV4-2 and TRBJ2-7; the match to TRBD2 covers 10 bases. Germline V CDR1 and CDR2: LGHNA, YNFKEQ. The CDR3 is made up of 15 amino acids. J lost 3 bases, V lost 0 bases, and 2 bases had no gene match. The CDR3: CASSQESSGGYEQYF. The CDR3 DNA reads TGTGCCAGCAGCCAAGAATCTAGCGGGGGCTACGAGCAGTACTTC.

The rearrangement links TRBV20-1 to TRBJ1-5; D not certain. The CDR3 is made up of 14 amino acids. V was cut by 0 bases and J by 1 base, with 7 bases left in between. CDR1 is DFQATT, CDR2 SNEGSKA, per germline (reference sequence). DNA for the CDR3: TGCAGTGCTAGAGAGGATCTAAGCAATCAGCCCCAGCATTTT. Its translation: CSAREDLSNQPQHF.